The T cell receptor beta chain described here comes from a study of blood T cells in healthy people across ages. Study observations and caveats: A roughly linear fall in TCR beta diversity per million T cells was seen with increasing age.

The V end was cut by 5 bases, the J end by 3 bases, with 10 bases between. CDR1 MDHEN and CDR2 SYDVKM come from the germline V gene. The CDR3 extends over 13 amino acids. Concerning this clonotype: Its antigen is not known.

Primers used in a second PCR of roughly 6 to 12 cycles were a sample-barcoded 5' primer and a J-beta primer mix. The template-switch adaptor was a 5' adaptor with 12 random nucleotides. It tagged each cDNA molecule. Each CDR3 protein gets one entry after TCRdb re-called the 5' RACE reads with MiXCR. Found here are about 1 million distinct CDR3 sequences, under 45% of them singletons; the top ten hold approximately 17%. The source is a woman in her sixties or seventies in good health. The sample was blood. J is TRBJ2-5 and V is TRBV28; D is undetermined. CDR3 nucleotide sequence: TGTGCCAGCAGTGCCTCATTGGAAGAGACCCAGTACTTC. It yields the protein CASSASLEETQYF.